The present T cell receptor (beta chain) was sequenced within a study of T cells in Graves' hyperthyroidism and ophthalmopathy. Uncontrolled infection, other autoimmune disease, pregnancy and lactation each barred patients from inclusion. This clonotype came up a few times. Its antigen is unknown. General observations from the study: Most thyroid clonotypes expanded above 0.001 appeared in blood too. Ophthalmopathy and stable hyperthyroidism were separated by a 13 V-J model.

Germline CDR1 reads MGHDK; CDR2 reads SYGVNS. V lost 6 bases and J 1 base, leaving 15 bases between the germline ends. The CDR3 is 15 amino acids. Amplification of TCR beta CDR3 regions was performed using RNA transcripts as template. During a first-round RT-PCR of the TCR CDR3, the HTBI primer set was used. TCRdb re-derived calls from the multiplex PCR reads in MiXCR, one entry per CDR3 protein. The data hold around 280,000 distinct CDR3 sequences, with 10% to 15% observed a single time. The sequencing sample was made of blood. This chain uses TRBV25-1 with TRBJ1-1, with D possibly matching TRBD1 (5 bases). This clonotype was obtained from a woman aged 25-40 years with Graves' hyperthyroidism that later progressed to Graves' ophthalmopathy. CDR3 nucleotides: TGTGCCAGCAGCTACTCTCACAGGAGGAACACTGAAGCTTTCTTT. Translated: CASSYSHRRNTEAFF.